This paragraph covers one T cell receptor (beta chain) sequence. The data derive from a study of shared clonotypes between healthy human individuals. Study-level information: Sampling drew on donors who were a couple of women and three men aged 18 to 49.

Running of the assay took place at deep level. Investigators spread the genomic DNA of each subset evenly over several immunoSEQ plates. Sequencing was performed with immunoSEQ multiplex PCR; in TCRdb, only in-frame clones are kept and a portion is missing. The table shows about 1 million clones, with 65% to 75% occurring only once. Sequencing was performed on memory CD4+ T cells sorted from blood. Subset: CD45RA-negative fraction. The origin of this receptor is a man aged 18 to 35 in good health.

The DNA of the CDR3 is TGCAGCGTTGAAGTCGCTAATGAAAAACTGTTTTTT. Translated: CSVEVANEKLFF. The rearrangement joins TRBV29-1 to TRBJ1-4, with D uncertain. The V end lost 1 base, the J end lost 3 bases, and 3 bases lay between the germline ends. There are 12 residues in the CDR3. Germline V gene lookup returns CDR1 SQVTM and CDR2 ANQGSEA.